This passage covers 25 T cell receptor beta chains from one sample sequenced in a study of T cells expressing NK-cell markers. TCRdb re-called the 5' RACE reads and catalogs CDR3 proteins one per entry, DNA excluded. This repertoire comprises 150,000 to 200,000 distinct CDR3 sequences; its ten largest clones make up around 21%. The sample consisted of blood T cells: a sorted CD56 or NKG2C T cell subset, CD4+ or CD8+ T cells, or bulk PBMC T cells (not recorded which). These receptors originate from a man aged 18 to 69 in good health.

This sequence joins TRBV19 and TRBJ2-1. The CDR3 has 15 residues. Germline lookup yields CDR1 LNHDA and CDR2 SQIVND (reference sequence). The CDR3 protein is CASSIRRESYNEQFF.

The chain recombines TRBV7-3 with TRBJ2-5; absent DNA, TCRdb's TRBD1 call cannot be checked. CDR1 and CDR2 from the germline V gene are SGHTA and FQGTGA. The CDR3 totals 15 residues. The CDR3 is CASSPFGLAGQTQYF.

V usage is TRBV11-1 and J usage is TRBJ2-7; TCRdb designates TRBD1, a call that cannot be tested without DNA. Germline loops: CDR1 SGHAT, CDR2 FQDESV (reference sequence). The CDR3 runs to 14 residues. CDR3 loop: CASSLGDSIYEQYF. Filled out from reference TRBV11-1 and TRBJ2-7, the complete variable domain reads EAEVAQSPRYKITEKSQAVAFWCDPISGHATLYWYRQILGQGPELLVQFQDESVVDDSQLPKDRFSAERLKGVDSTLKIQPAELGDSAMYLCASSLGDSIYEQYFGPGTRLTVT.

The genes are TRBV9 and TRBJ1-1; TCRdb proposes TRBD1, but this gene call is untestable without DNA. CDR1 and CDR2 from the germline V gene are SGDLS and YYNGEE. CDR3 size: 14 residues. The CDR3 loop reads CASSVIQGYTEAFF.

CDR3: CASSQGLEKETQYF. The genes are TRBV5-4 and TRBJ2-5; TCRdb calls TRBD2, which cannot be checked without DNA. The CDR3 spans 14 residues. Per the germline V gene, CDR1 is SGHNT and CDR2 is YYREEE (reference sequence).

The chain employs TRBV7-9 and TRBJ1-2. The CDR3 spans 14 residues. The germline V gene has CDR1 SEHNR and CDR2 FQNEAQ (reference sequence). The CDR3 reads CASTILNINYGYTF.

Here the CDR3 reads CASSLKTSGASTDTQYF. The V call is TRBV7-9, the J call TRBJ2-3; the D call of TRBD2 rests on TCRdb alone, since no DNA is present to check it. The CDR3 is 17 amino acids. Germline CDR1 SEHNR, CDR2 FQNEAQ (reference sequence).

This chain joins TRBV7-6 and TRBJ2-7; absent DNA, TCRdb's TRBD2 call cannot be checked. Germline CDR1 SGHVS, CDR2 FNYEAQ. This CDR3 comprises 14 residues. CDR3 sequence reads: CASSQTSLSYEQYF.

The chain has TRBV7-3 and TRBJ2-1; TCRdb gives TRBD2 as the D gene, but with no DNA this cannot be confirmed. The CDR3 totals 15 residues. In germline, CDR1 is SGHTA, CDR2 FQGTGA. CDR3 amino acids: CASRGPGTNYNEQFF.

The CDR3 here is CASSPVPRMNTEAFF. The genes are TRBV4-1 and TRBJ1-1. CDR1 and CDR2 from the germline V gene are MGHRA and YSYEKL. The CDR3 loop spans 15 amino acids.

The V gene is TRBV5-1, the J gene TRBJ1-2; TCRdb outputs TRBD1, but without DNA this stays unchecked. Germline-derived CDR1 and CDR2 are SGHRS and YFSETQ. The CDR3 has 17 residues. CDR3 sequence: CASSQIQTGHLDYGYTF.

The chain couples TRBV19 to TRBJ1-1; the TCRdb D gene call, TRBD1, has no DNA to confirm it. Germline loops: CDR1 LNHDA, CDR2 SQIVND (reference sequence). The CDR3 loop spans 15 amino acids. This CDR3 reads CASSIGTGRYTEAFF.

V is TRBV7-6 and J is TRBJ2-5; TCRdb's assignment of TRBD1 cannot be checked, as there is no DNA. Germline CDR1 is SGHVS and CDR2 is FNYEAQ. This CDR3 is built from 13 residues. CDR3 sequence: CASSPKGGETQYF. Using reference TRBV7-6 and TRBJ2-5 for the parts outside the CDR3, the full variable domain is GAGVSQSPRYKVTKRGQDVALRCDPISGHVSLYWYRQALGQGPEFLTYFNYEAQQDKSGLPNDRFSAERPEGSISTLTIQRTEQRDSAMYRCASSPKGGETQYFGPGTRLLVL.

The rearrangement joins TRBV20-1 to TRBJ2-7; TCRdb designates TRBD1, a call that cannot be tested without DNA. Germline values: CDR1 DFQATT, CDR2 SNEGSKA (reference sequence). The CDR3 is 15 residues long. The chain's CDR3 is CSARGSQGESYEQYF.

This chain joins TRBV10-3 and TRBJ2-2; TCRdb calls TRBD1, which cannot be checked without DNA. The V gene's germline CDR1 is ENHRY and CDR2 SYGVKD. The CDR3 length is 16 residues. The CDR3 is CAISEPGTGDTGELFF.

This rearrangement joins TRBV29-1 to TRBJ1-2; TCRdb names TRBD1, which stays unverified in the absence of DNA. The germline V gene encodes CDR1 SQVTM and CDR2 ANQGSEA. This CDR3 has 13 amino acids. This chain's CDR3 is CSAGTGLNYGYTF.

The V call is TRBV6-5, the J call TRBJ1-3. Germline loops: CDR1 MNHEY, CDR2 SVGAGI. CDR3 length: 16 residues. The CDR3 loop is CASSYQVNGPGNTIYF.

This chain joins TRBV10-3 and TRBJ1-2; with no DNA, the TCRdb D assignment of TRBD1 cannot be verified. The CDR3 has 13 residues. Germline values: CDR1 ENHRY, CDR2 SYGVKD. CDR3 sequence reads: CAVRGGAAYGYTF.

The chain's CDR3 is CASSDSMNSYGYTF. This rearrangement joins TRBV27 to TRBJ1-2. The CDR3 loop spans 14 amino acids. CDR1 is MNHEY and CDR2 is SMNVEV in the germline V gene (reference sequence).

The CDR3 here is CASSSGTVISGANVLTF. The chain employs TRBV5-6 and TRBJ2-6; lacking DNA, the TRBD1 call made by TCRdb goes unchecked. The germline V gene encodes CDR1 SGHDT and CDR2 YYEEEE. This CDR3 is 17 amino acids long. Full variable domain (outside the CDR3, taken from reference TRBV5-6 and TRBJ2-6): DAGVTQSPTHLIKTRGQQVTLRCSPKSGHDTVSWYQQALGQGPQFIFQYYEEEERQRGNFPDRFSGHQFPNYSSELNVNALLLGDSALYLCASSSGTVISGANVLTFGAGSRLTVL.

V usage is TRBV7-6 and J usage is TRBJ2-2. The CDR3 contains 14 residues. Germline V CDR1 and CDR2: SGHVS, FNYEAQ. The CDR3 region is CASSLTANTGELFF.

The V and J genes are TRBV19 and TRBJ2-1; lacking DNA, the TRBD1 call made by TCRdb goes unchecked. Germline lookup yields CDR1 LNHDA and CDR2 SQIVND (reference sequence). The CDR3 contains 14 residues. CDR3: CASSPWDKYNEQFF.

The CDR3 protein is CASSSGLENIQYF. The chain joins TRBV4-1 to TRBJ2-4; TCRdb outputs TRBD1, but without DNA this stays unchecked. The germline V gene encodes CDR1 MGHRA and CDR2 YSYEKL. The CDR3 extends over 13 amino acids.

The chain carries TRBV27 and TRBJ2-1; TCRdb gives TRBD1 as the D gene, but with no DNA this cannot be confirmed. CDR3 length equals 13 residues. Looked up from germline, CDR1 is MNHEY and CDR2 is SMNVEV (reference sequence). This CDR3 is CASSPPGLHEQFF.

The chain is built from TRBV11-1 and TRBJ1-1. CDR1 and CDR2 (germline): SGHAT, FQDESV (reference sequence). The CDR3 sequence is 12 residues long. CDR3 in amino acids: CASSFVNTEAFF. The full variable domain, in which reference TRBV11-1 and TRBJ1-1 provide the parts outside the CDR3, is EAEVAQSPRYKITEKSQAVAFWCDPISGHATLYWYRQILGQGPELLVQFQDESVVDDSQLPKDRFSAERLKGVDSTLKIQPAELGDSAMYLCASSFVNTEAFFGQGTRLTVV.